Presented here are 15 T cell receptor beta chains from one specimen sequenced in a study of cytomegalovirus exposure and HLA in healthy donors. The PCR used 60 Vbeta and 13 Jbeta primers. Sequencing used immunoSEQ multiplex PCR; TCRdb keeps in-frame clones, though not all of them. The sample lists about 160,000 clones; roughly three quarters were seen once. Material: PBMCs. These receptors were obtained from a man in his forties in good health and CMV-seropositive.

The chain has TRBV27 and TRBJ1-6; 7 bases are a match to TRBD1. There are 14 residues in the CDR3. The V gene's germline CDR1 is MNHEY and CDR2 SMNVEV (reference sequence). V shed 5 bases, J shed 7 bases, and the junction held 5 bases outside the gene matches. The CDR3 reads CASSMTGRNSPLHF. The CDR3, as DNA: TGTGCCAGCAGTATGACAGGGAGGAATTCACCCCTCCACTTT.

The J gene is TRBJ2-6, the V gene TRBV11-3, with D unclear. V was trimmed by 3 bases and J by 3 bases, leaving 3 bases between them. The CDR3 is 13 residues long. Looked up from germline, CDR1 is SGHNT and CDR2 is YENEEA. CDR3 residues: CASSFFGANVLTF. The CDR3 DNA reads as TGTGCCAGCAGCTTCTTTGGGGCCAACGTCCTGACTTTC. Together with reference TRBV11-3 and TRBJ2-6, the CDR3 gives the full variable domain: EAGVVQSPRYKIIEKKQPVAFWCNPISGHNTLYWYLQNLGQGPELLIRYENEEAVDDSQLPKDRFSAERLKGVDSTLKIQPAELGDSAVYLCASSFFGANVLTFGAGSRLTVL.

The V and J genes are TRBV4-3 and TRBJ2-3; the D gene is possibly TRBD1 (9 bases). This CDR3 contains 17 residues. CDR1 LGHNA and CDR2 YSLEER come from the germline V gene. With 0 bases removed from V and 6 bases from J, the gap between germline ends came to 19 bases. This CDR3 is CASSQDRGGQGGDTQYF. The CDR3 bases are TGCGCCAGCAGCCAAGATCGGGGGGGACAGGGCGGCGATACGCAGTATTTT.

This clone has just a few counts. V usage is TRBV7-8 and J usage is TRBJ1-1, with D uncertain. The CDR3 extends over 13 amino acids. V lost 4 bases, J lost 5 bases, and 11 bases lay in between. The germline V gene encodes CDR1 SGHVS and CDR2 FQNEAQ. Written as DNA, the CDR3 is TGTGCCAGCAGCTGCCAAGGAGGGACTGAAGCTTTCTTT. This encodes CASSCQGGTEAFF.

This clone was seen more than once but under ten times. The chain carries TRBV5-6 and TRBJ2-1; the D is unclear. There are 16 residues in the CDR3. Germline CDR1 is SGHDT and CDR2 is YYEEEE. Trimming cost V 3 bases and J 5 bases, with 18 bases left between them. The CDR3 DNA reads TGTGCCAGCAGCTCCGAAGTGGGCCGCCTTAACAATGAGCAGTTCTTC. Translated: CASSSEVGRLNNEQFF. Supplemented by reference TRBV5-6 and TRBJ2-1, the full variable domain reads DAGVTQSPTHLIKTRGQQVTLRCSPKSGHDTVSWYQQALGQGPQFIFQYYEEEERQRGNFPDRFSGHQFPNYSSELNVNALLLGDSALYLCASSSEVGRLNNEQFFGPGTRLTVL.

This clone was detected a few times. The chain couples TRBV6-5 to TRBJ2-7; D remains unclear. Trimming stripped 0 bases from V and 6 bases from J, with 12 bases between. The CDR3 consists of 14 residues. Per the germline V gene, CDR1 is MNHEY and CDR2 is SVGAGI. In DNA, the CDR3 is TGTGCCAGCAGTTACTCGGAGCAGAGCCGCGAGCAGTACTTC. Residues: CASSYSEQSREQYF.

The rearrangement links TRBV27 to TRBJ2-2; D gene ambiguous. The CDR3 length is 13 residues. Germline V gene lookup returns CDR1 MNHEY and CDR2 SMNVEV (reference sequence). Trimming left V 8 bases short and J 5 bases short, with 12 bases between. The CDR3 DNA is TGTGCCAGCCACTTCACCGGTACCGGGGAGCTGTTTTTT. Translating it yields CASHFTGTGELFF.

The CDR3 reads CASSLSAYRVSGELFF. The CDR3 DNA is TGTGCCAGCAGTTTATCAGCCTACAGGGTCAGCGGGGAGCTGTTTTTT. The genes are TRBV27 and TRBJ2-2, with D maybe TRBD1 (6 bases). V dropped 0 bases and J dropped 7 bases, with 15 bases sitting between them. The CDR3 consists of 16 residues. The germline gives CDR1 MNHEY, CDR2 SMNVEV (reference sequence).

This clone was found a few times. The rearrangement joins TRBV28 to TRBJ2-5, with a tentative D call TRBD1 (6 bases). CDR1 is MDHEN, CDR2 SYDVKM, per germline. Trimming removed 4 bases at V and 2 bases at J, with 11 bases between. The length of the CDR3 is 14 residues. The CDR3 coding sequence is TGTGCCAGCAGTTCACCCCAGGGGCAAGAGACCCAGTACTTC. Its translation: CASSSPQGQETQYF.

This chain uses TRBV29-1 with TRBJ2-1, with 8 bases matching TRBD2. This CDR3 contains 13 residues. CDR1 is SQVTM and CDR2 is ANQGSEA in the germline V gene. V trimming: 4 bases; J trimming: 3 bases; junction bases outside the gene matches: 2. CDR3 in DNA: TGCAGCGTTGCAGCGGGGGACTACAATGAGCAGTTCTTC. Its translation: CSVAAGDYNEQFF.

The chain uses TRBV6-5 and TRBJ1-1; TRBD1 might be the D (5 bases). V was cut by 2 bases and J by 3 bases, with 16 bases left in between. The CDR3 has 16 residues. Germline CDR1 and CDR2: MNHEY and SVGAGI. As DNA, the CDR3 is TGTGCCAGCAGTTACCACGTAGGGGTATTTGACACTGAAGCTTTCTTT. It yields the protein CASSYHVGVFDTEAFF.

The rearrangement uses TRBV7-3 and TRBJ2-3, with D possibly TRBD1 on 6 matching bases. V was trimmed by 6 bases and J by 4 bases, leaving 11 bases between them. Germline CDR1 reads SGHTA; CDR2 reads FQGTGA. The CDR3 is made up of 13 amino acids. DNA for the CDR3: TGTGCCAGCAGTGCAGGGGCTGCAGATACGCAGTATTTT. As protein: CASSAGAADTQYF.

CDR3 region: CASRRAGETNTEAFF. The CDR3 DNA reads as TGTGCCAGCAGGAGGGCAGGGGAGACGAACACTGAAGCTTTCTTT. The rearrangement links TRBV6-5 to TRBJ1-1, with a weak D call TRBD1 (6 bases). The germline V gene has CDR1 MNHEY and CDR2 SVGAGI. V was shortened by 6 bases and J by 1 base, with 15 bases between the two germline ends. This CDR3 contains 15 residues.

The chain employs TRBV12-5 and TRBJ2-7, with TRBD1 identical over 10 bases. Germline V gene sequence: CDR1 LGHNT, CDR2 FRNRAP. This CDR3 region has 16 residues. Trimming removed 0 bases from V and 9 bases from J; junction bases left unmatched: 11. The CDR3 sequence is CASGLVRDRGKIGQYF. The CDR3 DNA follows: TGTGCTAGTGGTTTGGTGAGGGACAGGGGAAAAATAGGGCAGTACTTC.

The gene calls are TRBV11-3 and TRBJ2-5; TRBD2 matches 11 bases. With 5 bases clipped from V and 2 bases from J, the junction kept 4 bases outside the gene matches. This CDR3 is built from 15 residues. Germline CDR1 reads SGHNT; CDR2 reads YENEEA. The CDR3 loop reads CASSLGTSGQETQYF. CDR3 sequence (DNA): TGTGCCAGCAGCCTCGGGACTAGCGGTCAAGAGACCCAGTACTTC.